The 11 T cell receptor beta chains below all came from one sample that was sequenced in a study of identifying expanded T cells in peripheral blood (dated by TCRdb to between 2019 and 2020). Libraries came from the immunoSEQ multiplex PCR assay. TCRdb re-hosts the immuneACCESS table, in-frame sequences only. Its copies lack some clones; in the studies checked, an unresolved V gene accounts for under half of them, and the cause for the rest is not known. In this sample the table shows more than 80,000 clones, about 87% of which occur a single time. Roughly 4.2% of the sample goes to the ten largest clones. Sequencing was done on a sample of blood. These receptors were collected from a person aged 18-70 years in good health.

J is TRBJ1-2 and V is TRBV2; TRBD1 might be the D (5 bases). The CDR3 spans 14 residues. Germline values: CDR1 SNHLY, CDR2 FYNNEI. V lost 7 bases and J lost 0, with 12 bases in between. The CDR3 DNA reads TGTGCCAGCACCTATAGGGGAGCTAACTATGGCTACACCTTC. It encodes CASTYRGANYGYTF.

The chain employs TRBV7-9 and TRBJ1-2, with D possibly matching TRBD1 (5 bases). Germline CDR1 reads SEHNR; CDR2 reads FQNEAQ (reference sequence). Deletions cut 0 bases from V and 7 bases from J, with 12 bases between. This CDR3 has 14 residues. CDR3 coding DNA: TGTGCCAGCAGCTTAGCGAGCAGGGAAAGTGGCTACACCTTC. Residues: CASSLASRESGYTF. The full variable domain, in which reference TRBV7-9 and TRBJ1-2 provide the parts outside the CDR3, is DTGVSQNPRHKITKRGQNVTFRCDPISEHNRLYWYRQTLGQGPEFLTYFQNEAQLEKSRLLSDRFSAERPKGSFSTLEIQRTEQGDSAMYLCASSLASRESGYTFGSGTRLTVV.

The chain's CDR3 is CASSPPQGNTGELFF. In nucleotides, the CDR3 is TGTGCCAGCAGCCCCCCCCAGGGGAACACCGGGGAGCTGTTTTTT. This sequence joins TRBV7-9 and TRBJ2-2, with D possibly matching TRBD1 (5 bases). Trimming cost V 5 bases and J 1 base, with 11 bases left between them. CDR3 length equals 15 residues. Germline CDR1 and CDR2: SEHNR and FQNEAQ (reference sequence).

The J gene is TRBJ2-7, the V gene TRBV4-2, with D tentatively TRBD1 (5 bases). The ends were cut back, 4 bases at V and 0 bases at J, with 16 bases in the middle. Per the germline V gene, CDR1 is LGHNA and CDR2 is YNFKEQ. CDR3 length equals 16 residues. The CDR3 DNA follows: TGTGCCAGCAGCCCAGGGATAACCGTTAGCTCCTACGAGCAGTACTTC. Translating it yields CASSPGITVSSYEQYF.

The chain employs TRBV19 and TRBJ2-1; 7 nucleotides agree with TRBD2. The CDR3 has 21 amino acids. The germline CDR1 and CDR2 sequences are LNHDA and SQIVND (reference sequence). Unmatched junction bases numbered 18, after V lost 1 base and J lost 0 bases. The CDR3 region is CASSIVLAGPNLPSSYNEQFF. The CDR3 DNA reads as TGTGCCAGTAGTATAGTGTTAGCGGGTCCTAACCTCCCGAGCTCCTACAATGAGCAGTTCTTC.

CDR3 region: CASTRQGAGEQYF. DNA of the CDR3: TGTGCCAGCACCAGACAGGGGGCGGGAGAGCAGTACTTC. The chain recombines TRBV28 with TRBJ2-7, with TRBD1 identical over 10 bases. CDR1 is MDHEN and CDR2 is SYDVKM in the germline V gene. The CDR3 length is 13 residues. J was trimmed by 7 bases and V by 7 bases; bases with no gene match: 7.

In this sample, this clone turned up many times. Here the CDR3 reads CASSQARGSGANVLTF. Here the CDR3 DNA reads TGCGCCAGCAGCCAAGCACGGGGCTCTGGGGCCAACGTCCTGACTTTC. This chain connects TRBV4-3 to TRBJ2-6, with a possible D match to TRBD2 (5 bases). Germline V gene data show CDR1 as LGHNA and CDR2 as YSLEER. The CDR3 covers 16 residues. Trimming removed 1 base at V and 0 bases at J, with 7 bases between.

The chain joins TRBV11-1 to TRBJ1-5; perhaps TRBD1 as D (5 bases). The germline V and J ends were trimmed by 5 bases and 2 bases, with 16 bases remaining between them. From germline, CDR1 is SGHAT and CDR2 FQDESV (reference sequence). This CDR3 has 16 amino acids. This chain's CDR3 is CASSRLGGGGNQPQHF. CDR3 bases: TGTGCCAGCAGCCGTCTGGGGGGGGGTGGCAATCAGCCCCAGCATTTT.

This clone turned up a few times. V and J are TRBV23-1 and TRBJ2-7; 7 bases agree with TRBD1. TRBV23-1 is noted as an ORF with a role that remains uncertain. The V and J ends lost 5 bases and 0 bases, in that order; junction bases with no gene match: 7. CDR3 length: 15 residues. CDR3 in DNA: TGCGCCAGCAGTATAACAGGGGAAAACTCCTACGAGCAGTACTTC. The encoded protein is CASSITGENSYEQYF.

The genes are TRBV19 and TRBJ1-2, with 9 bases matching TRBD1. This CDR3 region has 13 residues. Germline values: CDR1 LNHDA, CDR2 SQIVND (reference sequence). V dropped 8 bases and J dropped 6; count of bases not matched to a gene: 7. This CDR3 is CASGNRGRDGYTF. Here the CDR3 DNA reads TGTGCCAGTGGTAACAGGGGGCGGGATGGCTACACCTTC.

The chain links TRBV2 to TRBJ1-3; tentative D call: TRBD1 (5 bases). Trimming removed 3 bases from V and 0 bases from J, with 9 bases in between. Germline V lookup: CDR1 SNHLY, CDR2 FYNNEI. The CDR3 length is 15 residues. The CDR3 loop is CASSDLGGSGNTIYF. The CDR3, as DNA: TGTGCCAGCAGTGATCTGGGGGGCTCTGGAAACACCATATATTTT.